Listed below are T cell receptor beta chains from one sample, sequenced in a study of spatial heterogeneity in lung cancer. TCRdb analysed the 5' RACE reads with MiXCR anew, one entry per CDR3 protein. The sample carries some 41,000 distinct CDR3 sequences, approximately 22% recorded once. The specimen comprised PBMCs, sampled at follow-up. The receptors shown here come from a female donor with early-stage non-small cell lung cancer. Each CDR3 is given with its conserved first and last residue. Each record gives: clone size, J gene, V gene, D gene, CDR3 DNA, CDR3 protein. The D gene is left open where the match is weak. Size is stated for part of the rows, as once, few or many counts, or as a class when the clone is expanded.

- | TRBJ2-2 | TRBV11-2 | - | TGTGCCACCTACTCCCAGGGGCCTACTAACACCGGGGAGCTGTTTTTT | CATYSQGPTNTGELFF
few | TRBJ2-3 | TRBV4-2 | TRBD2 | TGTGCCAGCAGCCAAGCGCCTCTAGCGGGGGGGCCGGATACGCAGTATTTT | CASSQAPLAGGPDTQYF
many | TRBJ2-6 | TRBV27 | - | TGTGCCAGCAGCGGGGTACTAAGGGGGGCCAACGTCCTGACTTTC | CASSGVLRGANVLTF
- | TRBJ1-2 | TRBV27 | TRBD1 | TGTGCCAGCAGTTCCATATACCGGGACAGGGGAGACGGCTACACCTTC | CASSSIYRDRGDGYTF
- | TRBJ1-1 | TRBV7-9 | - | TGTGCCAGCAGCTGGGGACTCGGGAACGCTGAAGCTTTCTTT | CASSWGLGNAEAFF
- | TRBJ2-7 | TRBV20-1 | - | TGCAGTGCTAGTAAGCGGCTACCCTACGAGCAGTACTTC | CSASKRLPYEQYF
few | TRBJ2-6 | TRBV28 | - | TGTGCCAGCAGTCCCCACCAGGGCTCTGGGGCCAACGTCCTGACTTTC | CASSPHQGSGANVLTF
- | TRBJ2-3 | TRBV29-1 | TRBD1 | TGCAGCGTTGGCGGACAGGCTACAGATACGCAGTATTTT | CSVGGQATDTQYF
few | TRBJ2-6 | TRBV3-1 | - | TGTGCCAGCAGCCAAGATAGGTACTCTGGGGCCAACGTCCTGACTTTC | CASSQDRYSGANVLTF
- | TRBJ2-2 | TRBV5-1 | - | TGCGCCAGCAGCTCTGGTTTTTTGGCCTGGAACACCGGGGAGCTGTTTTTT | CASSSGFLAWNTGELFF
many | TRBJ2-7 | TRBV10-3 | - | TGTGCCATAAGGGGGTCACTTTACGAGCAGTACTTC | CAIRGSLYEQYF
many | TRBJ2-2 | TRBV7-9 | - | TGTGCCAGCAGCTACTTAATCACAGGGAACACCGGGGAGCTGTTTTTT | CASSYLITGNTGELFF
- | TRBJ2-1 | TRBV5-8 | - | TGTGCCAGCAGCTTGGTAGGTGTTGAGCAGTTCTTC | CASSLVGVEQFF
- | TRBJ2-2 | TRBV5-1 | - | TGCGCCACCTCTACTTCTGGGGGATTAAACACCGGGGAGCTGTTTTTT | CATSTSGGLNTGELFF
- | TRBJ2-1 | TRBV29-1 | TRBD2 | TGCAGCGTTGATCCGGGGAGGGTGCAGTTCTTC | CSVDPGRVQFF
- | TRBJ2-4 | TRBV5-6 | - | TGTGCCAGCAGCGAGACAGGTTCTCTAGCCAAAAACATTCAGTACTTC | CASSETGSLAKNIQYF
many | TRBJ2-1 | TRBV9 | - | TGTGCCAGCAGCGCTCCGGGACGTTACAATGAGCAGTTCTTC | CASSAPGRYNEQFF
many | TRBJ2-7 | TRBV7-9 | TRBD1 | TGTGCCAGCAGCTTATCGGTGACAGGGGGTGGCGAGCAGTACTTC | CASSLSVTGGGEQYF
once | TRBJ2-1 | TRBV7-9 | - | TGTGTCAGCATTCTTCGTCGGGATGGGGATGAGCAGTTCTTC | CVSILRRDGDEQFF
many | TRBJ2-2 | TRBV12-3/TRBV12-4 | - | TGTGCCAGCAGTCCCCGGAGTCCCGGGGAGCTGTTTTTT | CASSPRSPGELFF
few | TRBJ1-5 | TRBV12-3/TRBV12-4 | TRBD1 | TGTGCCAGCAGTTTGCAGGGGGGCTTAGGACAGCCCCAGCATTTT | CASSLQGGLGQPQHF
many | TRBJ2-7 | TRBV29-1 | TRBD2 | TGCAGCGTTGACTCGGGAGGGTACGAGCAGTACTTC | CSVDSGGYEQYF
many | TRBJ2-3 | TRBV7-8 | - | TGTGCCAGCAGCTTAGATAGGGTAGCGAGAGATACGCAGTATTTT | CASSLDRVARDTQYF
- | TRBJ2-3 | TRBV10-3 | - | TGTGCCATCAGTGAGTTCGAAGCGGGTATAACTAGCACAGATACGCAGTATTTT | CAISEFEAGITSTDTQYF
- | TRBJ2-2 | TRBV5-6 | - | TGTGCCAGCAGTCCCCCGTGGAGGGGGATAGTAGGTTTCACCGGGGAGCTGTTTTTT | CASSPPWRGIVGFTGELFF
few | TRBJ2-7 | TRBV10-3 | TRBD1 | TGTGCCATCAGGGCGACAGGGGGCTACGAGCAGTACTTC | CAIRATGGYEQYF
many | TRBJ1-1 | TRBV14 | - | TGTGCCAGCAGCCAAGAGTTAGGCACTGAAGCTTTCTTT | CASSQELGTEAFF
many | TRBJ1-1 | TRBV27 | - | TGTGCCAGCAGTTTAAAAGGAGGGGTCACTGAAGCTTTCTTT | CASSLKGGVTEAFF
few | TRBJ2-3 | TRBV29-1 | TRBD2 | TGCAGCGTTGAACCGCGGGGGAAAGGCACAGATACGCAGTATTTT | CSVEPRGKGTDTQYF
- | TRBJ1-4 | TRBV5-4 | - | TGTGCCAGCAGCTTGCAAACAGGACGCTATGAAAAACTGTTTTTT | CASSLQTGRYEKLFF
- | TRBJ2-1 | TRBV6-5 | - | TGTGCCAGCAGCCCCCCGGGTTGGAATGAGCAGTTCTTC | CASSPPGWNEQFF
- | TRBJ1-1 | TRBV7-9 | - | TGTGCCAGCAGCCCGGGGATTCTGGGGAGCACTGAAGCTTTCTTT | CASSPGILGSTEAFF
many | TRBJ2-7 | TRBV5-1 | - | TGCGCCAGCAGCAGAAGAGAGGAAGAGCAGTACTTC | CASSRREEEQYF
medium-sized | TRBJ2-3 | TRBV7-3 | - | TGTGCCAGCAGCTTAACGACCGGGTTACGCACAGATACGCAGTATTTT | CASSLTTGLRTDTQYF
few | TRBJ1-1 | TRBV2 | - | TGTGCCAGCAGTGTATCAGGGTCTCGGCGGAACACTGAAGCTTTCTTT | CASSVSGSRRNTEAFF
- | TRBJ1-1 | TRBV19 | - | TGTGCCAGTAGTATTTTCTCTCGGAAGAGAGACACTGAAGCTTTCTTT | CASSIFSRKRDTEAFF
few | TRBJ2-6 | TRBV27 | - | TGTGCCAGCAGTTTACGGGGTGTAGTTTCTGGGGCCAACGTCCTGACTTTC | CASSLRGVVSGANVLTF
few | TRBJ2-1 | TRBV7-9 | TRBD2 | TGTGCCAGCAGCTTAGCCCGCCTGAGCGGGAGTAGGGGCAATGAGCAGTTCTTC | CASSLARLSGSRGNEQFF
- | TRBJ2-1 | TRBV20-1 | TRBD2 | TGCAGTGCCGGCCGGGGGGGCTCCAATGAGCAGTTCTTC | CSAGRGGSNEQFF
few | TRBJ2-1 | TRBV3-1 | - | TGTGCCAGCAGCCAAGAGGGTGAGCAGTTCTTC | CASSQEGEQFF
few | TRBJ2-1 | TRBV19 | - | TGTGCCAGTAGTATTGGGGGGAACCGCCAGTTCTTC | CASSIGGNRQFF
few | TRBJ1-1 | TRBV12-3/TRBV12-4 | - | TGTGCCAGCAGTTTAACCCCGGCAGCTCGGTTACTCACTGAAGCTTTCTTT | CASSLTPAARLLTEAFF
- | TRBJ2-5 | TRBV5-1 | - | TGCGCCAGCAGCTTGCTAGGCAGGGGAGAGACCCAGTACTTC | CASSLLGRGETQYF
- | TRBJ2-7 | TRBV6-6 | TRBD2 | TGTGCCAGCAGTTACTTTGCTGATAGCGGGGCCTACGAGCAGTACTTC | CASSYFADSGAYEQYF
- | TRBJ2-7 | TRBV29-1 | - | TGCAGCGTTAAAGCGGACTTCGACTCCTACGAGCAGTACTTC | CSVKADFDSYEQYF
few | TRBJ1-6 | TRBV5-1 | - | TGCGCCAGCAGCTTGGAGGGGGTACCGAATTCACCCCTCCACTTT | CASSLEGVPNSPLHF
- | TRBJ1-1 | TRBV25-1 | - | TGTGCCAGCAGCCGTCGGAACACTGAAGCTTTCTTT | CASSRRNTEAFF
few | TRBJ1-1 | TRBV10-3 | - | TGTGCCATCAGTGAAGGGGGGGAGCTCTTTGATGAAGCTTTCTTT | CAISEGGELFDEAFF
- | TRBJ2-2 | TRBV2 | - | TGTGCCAGCAGGGTGATAAACGGCGGGGAGCTGTTTTTT | CASRVINGGELFF
many | TRBJ1-1 | TRBV7-9 | - | TGTGCCAGCAGCTTACAGGGGTCCGGTGAAGCTTTCTTT | CASSLQGSGEAFF